Presented here are 21 T cell receptor beta chains from one specimen sequenced in a study of blood T cells in healthy people across ages. Primed by a sample-barcoded 5' primer and a J-beta primer mix, a second PCR proceeded for about 7 to 11 cycles. Each CDR3 protein is one row after TCRdb ran MiXCR on the 5' RACE reads. The data show 1.5 million to 2 million distinct CDR3 sequences, about 30% seen once. The sample taken for sequencing was blood. The receptors here all came from a woman aged 25-40 years in good health.

In the case of this clonotype: One base away lies a much larger clone, so this may be a sequencing read error. The V and J genes are TRBV28 and TRBJ1-1, with D unresolved. The CDR3 contains 12 residues. V lost 8 bases and J 1 base, leaving 8 bases between the germline ends. Germline CDR1 reads MDHEN; CDR2 reads SYDVKM. The CDR3 reads CASGRANTEAFF. The CDR3 coding sequence is TGTGCCAGCGGACGGGCGAACACTGAAGCTTTCTTT.

J is TRBJ1-6 and V is TRBV5-1, with 8 positions matching TRBD1. The CDR3 is made up of 15 amino acids. Germline V gene data show CDR1 as SGHRS and CDR2 as YFSETQ. After removal of 3 bases from V and 6 bases from J, the junction contained 5 bases not matched to a gene. This CDR3 reads CASSSDRASNSPLHF. Here the CDR3 DNA reads TGCGCCAGCAGCTCGGACAGGGCGAGTAATTCACCCCTCCACTTT.

This clonotype was counted many times. The chain employs TRBV6-5 and TRBJ2-3, with 8 bases identical to TRBD1. The CDR3 has 15 amino acids. The germline V gene encodes CDR1 MNHEY and CDR2 SVGAGI. Unmatched junction bases numbered 8, after V lost 4 bases and J lost 5 bases. The CDR3 region has the DNA TGTGCCAGCAGTTCCCCCAGGGGGCTTGGAGATACGCAGTATTTT. It specifies CASSSPRGLGDTQYF.

The chain recombines TRBV3-1 with TRBJ1-1, with D possibly being TRBD1 (5 bases). The V and J ends lost 6 bases and 5 bases respectively, with 16 bases between them. Germline V lookup: CDR1 LGHDT, CDR2 YNNKEL (reference sequence). The CDR3 has 14 amino acids. CDR3 protein: CASSYWAGPTEAFF. The CDR3 DNA reads TGTGCCAGCAGTTACTGGGCAGGGCCAACTGAAGCTTTCTTT.

The J gene is TRBJ2-1, the V gene TRBV7-9; D gene unclear. CDR3 length: 15 residues. Germline CDR1 is SEHNR and CDR2 is FQNEAQ (reference sequence). Trimming left V 3 bases short and J 0 bases short, with 9 bases between. In DNA form, the CDR3 reads TGTGCCAGCAGCTTCGTCGGTTTCTCCTACAATGAGCAGTTCTTC. This translates into CASSFVGFSYNEQFF.

The chain employs TRBV9 and TRBJ2-3; maybe TRBD2 (5 bases). The CDR3 is 13 amino acids. Per germline, CDR1 SGDLS and CDR2 YYNGEE. The V gene lost 0 bases and the J gene lost 5 bases, with 7 bases spanning the gap. Here the CDR3 DNA reads TGTGCCAGCAGCGTAGACAGCGGAGATACGCAGTATTTT. It codes for CASSVDSGDTQYF.

This clonotype has at least ten counts. The V call is TRBV10-3, the J call TRBJ2-1, with D maybe TRBD2 (6 bases). The V end was cut by 2 bases, the J end by 10 bases, with 6 bases between. Germline CDR1 is ENHRY and CDR2 is SYGVKD. The CDR3 sequence is 11 residues long. CDR3 region: CAISEAGEQFF. The CDR3 nucleotides are TGTGCCATCAGTGAGGCGGGGGAGCAGTTCTTC.

This clonotype was detected ten times or more. CDR3 protein: CASSLGTGANEKLFF. The CDR3 DNA reads as TGCGCCAGCAGCTTGGGGACAGGGGCTAATGAAAAACTGTTTTTT. The chain has TRBV5-1 and TRBJ1-4; 9 bases match TRBD1. Trimming took 0 bases from V and 3 from J; bases not matched to a gene: 0. CDR3 length: 15 residues. From germline, CDR1 is SGHRS and CDR2 YFSETQ.

This clonotype was observed many times. The chain recombines TRBV6-5 with TRBJ2-7; 7 bases are shared with TRBD2. The CDR3 consists of 15 residues. V lost 1 base to trimming and J lost 5 bases; unmatched junction nucleotides: 8. Germline CDR1 reads MNHEY; CDR2 reads SVGAGI. This chain's CDR3 is CASSYWRRERHEQYF. In nucleotides, the CDR3 is TGTGCCAGCAGTTACTGGAGGCGGGAGAGACACGAGCAGTACTTC.

This clonotype has a handful of counts. The CDR3 loop is CSASARPGQPQHF. The DNA for the CDR3 is TGCAGTGCTAGCGCACGCCCCGGGCAGCCCCAGCATTTT. The V call is TRBV20-1, the J call TRBJ1-5; D is unclear. Deletions cut 3 bases from V and 7 bases from J, with 13 bases between. The CDR3 runs 13 residues. The V gene's germline CDR1 is DFQATT and CDR2 SNEGSKA (reference sequence).

The count of this clonotype is one. The chain couples TRBV29-1 to TRBJ2-4, with D hard to call. The V gene's germline CDR1 is SQVTM and CDR2 ANQGSEA. V gave up 5 bases and J gave up 2 bases, with 10 bases separating them. This CDR3 is built from 13 residues. DNA of the CDR3: TGCAGCGTTTGGGATGCAACCAAAAACATTCAGTACTTC. This encodes CSVWDATKNIQYF.

This clonotype has just a few counts. V is TRBV5-5 and J is TRBJ1-5; perhaps TRBD1 as D (5 bases). This CDR3 has 15 amino acids. V dropped 4 bases and J dropped 6 bases, with 17 bases sitting between them. CDR1 and CDR2 from the germline V gene are SGHKS and YYEKEE (reference sequence). CDR3 amino acids: CASSRTGGGLQPQHF. In DNA form, the CDR3 reads TGTGCCAGCAGCCGGACGGGGGGAGGTCTTCAGCCCCAGCATTTT.

This clonotype has more than one count but fewer than ten. The chain uses TRBV24-1 and TRBJ2-1; 8 bases match TRBD2. This CDR3 has 13 residues. Germline V lookup: CDR1 KGHDR, CDR2 SFDVKD. V shed 4 bases, J shed 11 bases, and the junction held 6 bases outside the gene matches. Here the CDR3 DNA reads TGTGCCACCAGTGACCCAATAGCGGGGCAGCAGTTCTTC. The encoded protein is CATSDPIAGQQFF.

This clonotype was seen repeatedly, ten times or more. The rearrangement uses TRBV9 and TRBJ2-7; 8 nucleotides match TRBD2. Trimming at V came to 3 bases and at J to 1 base, leaving 9 bases not matched to a gene. There are 16 residues in the CDR3. Germline V lookup: CDR1 SGDLS, CDR2 YYNGEE. This chain's CDR3 is CASSAGGGSESYEQYF. For the CDR3, the DNA is TGTGCCAGCAGCGCGGGCGGGGGGAGCGAGTCCTACGAGCAGTACTTC.

The V gene is TRBV5-1, the J gene TRBJ2-7; D uncertain. V gave up 5 bases and J gave up 0 bases, with 12 bases separating them. Germline V gene lookup returns CDR1 SGHRS and CDR2 YFSETQ. This CDR3 is 14 amino acids long. This CDR3 is CASRPLYSSYEQYF. The CDR3 bases are TGCGCCAGCAGACCGTTGTACAGCTCCTACGAGCAGTACTTC.

This clonotype was counted a few times. The chain uses TRBV28 and TRBJ1-6, with a tentative D call TRBD1 (5 bases). Trimming shortened V by 11 bases and J by 7 bases, and 18 bases separated the two germline ends. The CDR3 loop spans 14 amino acids. Germline V lookup: CDR1 MDHEN, CDR2 SYDVKM. The CDR3 coding sequence is TGTGCCCTGGGGGGAACGAGTTTCAATTCACCCCTCCACTTT. Residues: CALGGTSFNSPLHF.

This clonotype was seen at least ten times. J is TRBJ2-1 and V is TRBV4-1; 14 positions agree with TRBD2. Germline CDR1 MGHRA, CDR2 YSYEKL. Trimming removed 3 bases from V and 9 bases from J; junction bases left unmatched: 10. The CDR3 consists of 17 residues. DNA for the CDR3: TGCGCCAGCAGCCACATAAAGGGACTAGCGGGGGCACGTGAGCAGTTCTTC. Protein: CASSHIKGLAGAREQFF.

The rearrangement links TRBV6-6 to TRBJ2-7; perhaps D is TRBD1 or TRBD2 (5 bases each). V was clipped by 4 bases and J by 2 bases, with 18 bases between them. The CDR3 totals 16 residues. Germline V gene data show CDR1 as MNHNY and CDR2 as SVGAGI (reference sequence). DNA of the CDR3: TGTGCCAGCAGTTTAACGCGGATTGAGGGGCCCTACGAGCAGTACTTC. Amino acid sequence: CASSLTRIEGPYEQYF.

This clonotype came up many times. V and J are TRBV24-1 and TRBJ2-1; possible D gene TRBD2, 6 bases. The CDR3 extends over 16 amino acids. Trimming took 3 bases from V and 2 from J, leaving 13 bases between them. CDR1 and CDR2 from the germline V gene are KGHDR and SFDVKD. CDR3 bases: TGTGCCACCAGTGATGTCTTGCGGGGTACCTACAATGAGCAGTTCTTC. Its protein is CATSDVLRGTYNEQFF.

This clonotype was detected many times. This chain links TRBV29-1 with TRBJ1-2; D is unresolved. This CDR3 comprises 11 residues. Germline V gene sequence: CDR1 SQVTM, CDR2 ANQGSEA. The V and J ends lost 2 bases and 6 bases respectively, with 7 bases between them. The CDR3 is CSVEYQNGYTF. In DNA, the CDR3 is TGCAGCGTTGAATACCAGAATGGCTACACCTTC.

This clonotype appeared once. The chain is built from TRBV15 and TRBJ2-2, with 11 bases fitting TRBD2. This CDR3 contains 17 residues. V was clipped by 8 bases and J by 4 bases; unmatched bases: 12. Germline CDR1 and CDR2: LNHNV and YYDKDF (reference sequence). CDR3 region: CATSSGGPLKTTGELFF. In DNA, the CDR3 is TGTGCCACCTCTAGCGGGGGGCCCTTGAAAACCACCGGGGAGCTGTTTTTT.